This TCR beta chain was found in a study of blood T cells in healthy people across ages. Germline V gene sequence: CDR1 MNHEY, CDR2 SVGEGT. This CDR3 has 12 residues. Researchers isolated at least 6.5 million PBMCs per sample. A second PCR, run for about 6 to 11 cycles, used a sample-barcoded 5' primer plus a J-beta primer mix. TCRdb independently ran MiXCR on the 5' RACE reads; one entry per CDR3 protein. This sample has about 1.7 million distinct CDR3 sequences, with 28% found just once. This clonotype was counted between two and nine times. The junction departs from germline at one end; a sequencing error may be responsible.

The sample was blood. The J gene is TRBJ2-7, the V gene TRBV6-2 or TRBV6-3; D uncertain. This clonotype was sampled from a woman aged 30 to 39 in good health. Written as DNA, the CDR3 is TGTGCCAGCACGGATCCTCCCTACGGGCAGTACTTC. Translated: CASTDPPYGQYF.